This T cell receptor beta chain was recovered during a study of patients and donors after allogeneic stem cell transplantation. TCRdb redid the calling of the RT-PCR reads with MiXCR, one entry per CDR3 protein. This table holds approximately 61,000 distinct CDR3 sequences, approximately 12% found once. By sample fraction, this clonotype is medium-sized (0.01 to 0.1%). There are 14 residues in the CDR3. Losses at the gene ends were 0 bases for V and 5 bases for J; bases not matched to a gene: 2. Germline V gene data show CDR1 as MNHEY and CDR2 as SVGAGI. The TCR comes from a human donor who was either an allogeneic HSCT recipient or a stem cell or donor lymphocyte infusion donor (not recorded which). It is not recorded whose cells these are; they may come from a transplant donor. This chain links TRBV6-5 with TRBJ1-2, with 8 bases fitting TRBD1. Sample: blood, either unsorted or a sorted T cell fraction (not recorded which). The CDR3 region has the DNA TGTGCCAGCAGTTACTCGAGGACAGGGTATGGCTACACCTTC. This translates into CASSYSRTGYGYTF.